This T cell receptor (beta chain) was captured in a study of T cell changes during pregnancy in multiple sclerosis. Clones were sequenced by immunoSEQ multiplex PCR, and TCRdb holds only the in-frame ones, with some missing. This sample has approximately 88,000 clones, with around 94% found just once. Germline V gene data show CDR1 as KGHSH and CDR2 as LQKENI. The length of the CDR3 is 13 residues. The ends were cut back, 6 bases at V and 7 bases at J, with 15 bases in the middle. The TCR sequence derives from a female donor with multiple sclerosis, enrolled in a pregnancy study. V usage is TRBV18 and J usage is TRBJ1-2; D is possibly TRBD1 (5 bases). This specimen consisted of peripheral blood, obtained in the third trimester of pregnancy. The CDR3 spells CASSPQGSSGYTF. The DNA of the CDR3 is TGTGCCAGCTCTCCTCAGGGAAGTAGTGGCTACACCTTC.